This T cell receptor (beta chain) derives from a study of early T cells in non-severe SARS-CoV-2 infection. TCRdb redid the calling of the 5' RACE reads with MiXCR, one entry per CDR3 protein. The sample includes roughly 100,000 distinct CDR3 sequences, about an eighth seen only once; the top ten take 6% to 7.5%. Germline V lookup: CDR1 SGHAT, CDR2 FQNNGV. The CDR3 totals 13 residues. Trimming took 1 base from V and 8 from J, leaving 10 bases between them. The chain employs TRBV11-2 and TRBJ2-3, with unresolved D. The source of this sequence is an adult who was a healthcare worker with PCR-confirmed SARS-CoV-2 infection or an uninfected control (not recorded which). Input material: whole blood. This CDR3 is CASSLVGSGTQYF. Written as DNA, the CDR3 is TGTGCCAGCAGCTTAGTTGGAAGTGGTACGCAGTATTTT.